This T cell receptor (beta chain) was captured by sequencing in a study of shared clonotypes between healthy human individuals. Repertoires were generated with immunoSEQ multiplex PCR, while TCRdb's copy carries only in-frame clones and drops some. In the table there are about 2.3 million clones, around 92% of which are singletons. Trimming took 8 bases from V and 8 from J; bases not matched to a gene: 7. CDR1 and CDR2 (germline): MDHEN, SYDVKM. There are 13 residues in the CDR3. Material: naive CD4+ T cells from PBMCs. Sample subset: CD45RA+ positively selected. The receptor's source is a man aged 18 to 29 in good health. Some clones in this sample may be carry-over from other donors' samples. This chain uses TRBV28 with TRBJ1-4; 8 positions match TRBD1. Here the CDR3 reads CASYGQGWEKLFF. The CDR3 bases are TGTGCCAGCTACGGACAGGGATGGGAAAAACTGTTTTTT.